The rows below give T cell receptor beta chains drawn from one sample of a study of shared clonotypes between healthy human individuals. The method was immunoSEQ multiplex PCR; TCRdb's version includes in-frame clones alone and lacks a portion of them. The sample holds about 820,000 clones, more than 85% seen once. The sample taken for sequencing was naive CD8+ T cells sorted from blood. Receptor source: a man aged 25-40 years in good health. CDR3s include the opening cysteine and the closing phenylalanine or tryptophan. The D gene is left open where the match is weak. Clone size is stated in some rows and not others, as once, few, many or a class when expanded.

CSVEDLRALYF,TGCAGCGTTGAAGATCTGCGGGCCTTATATTTT,.,TRBJ2-3,.,TRBV29-1
CSVEVVQGNEKLFF,TGCAGCGTTGAAGTTGTACAGGGCAATGAAAAACTGTTTTTT,.,TRBJ1-4,.,TRBV29-1
CASSLTGSGNTIYF,TGTGCCAGCAGCCTGACAGGCTCTGGAAACACCATATATTTT,.,TRBJ1-3,.,TRBV7-9
CASSPWGGVQETQYF,TGCGCCAGCAGCCCCTGGGGCGGGGTACAAGAGACCCAGTACTTC,.,TRBJ2-5,.,TRBV5-1
CSVVAPTGELFF,TGCAGCGTTGTGGCGCCCACCGGGGAGCTGTTTTTT,.,TRBJ2-2,.,TRBV29-1
CASSLSAGNEQYF,TGTGCCAGCAGCTTGTCTGCTGGAAACGAGCAGTACTTC,.,TRBJ2-7,.,TRBV5-6
CASSYGKDNEQFF,TGTGCCAGCAGTTATGGGAAGGACAATGAGCAGTTCTTC,.,TRBJ2-1,.,TRBV27
CASSSKQRAKNIQYF,TGTGCCAGCAGCTCAAAACAGAGGGCCAAAAACATTCAGTACTTC,.,TRBJ2-4,few,TRBV7-3
CASSRREGKTQYF,TGTGCCAGCAGCCGCAGGGAGGGGAAGACCCAGTACTTC,TRBD2,TRBJ2-5,.,TRBV7-7
CASSIGQAYEQYF,TGTGCCAGCAGTATAGGACAGGCCTACGAGCAGTACTTC,TRBD1,TRBJ2-7,.,TRBV9
CASSRDWSLGQTEAFF,TGCGCCAGCAGCCGGGACTGGAGTTTAGGGCAGACTGAAGCTTTCTTT,.,TRBJ1-1,.,TRBV4-1
CASRAGVVLDEQFF,TGTGCCAGCAGAGCGGGAGTAGTTTTGGATGAGCAGTTCTTC,TRBD2,TRBJ2-1,.,TRBV7-9
CASSFVTGMRTGELFF,TGTGCCAGCAGCTTTGTTACAGGGATGAGGACCGGGGAGCTGTTTTTT,.,TRBJ2-2,.,TRBV11-2
CASPRSSERGQIKNIQYF,TGTGCCAGCCCCCGATCTTCCGAGAGGGGACAGATAAAAAACATTCAGTACTTC,TRBD1,TRBJ2-4,.,TRBV18
CASSRKVPGTNEQFF,TGTGCCAGCAGCCGCAAGGTCCCCGGGACCAATGAGCAGTTCTTC,.,TRBJ2-1,once,TRBV14
CATRTGDDTEAFF,TGCGCCACCCGGACAGGGGACGACACTGAAGCTTTCTTT,TRBD1,TRBJ1-1,.,TRBV5-1
CASSMGSAPRENEQFF,TGTGCCAGTAGTATGGGAAGCGCCCCCCGAGAGAATGAGCAGTTCTTC,.,TRBJ2-1,.,TRBV19
CASSLATKGLEAFF,TGTGCCAGCAGCTTAGCCACTAAGGGCCTTGAAGCTTTCTTT,.,TRBJ1-1,.,TRBV7-4
CASSYLGSSNYGYTF,TGTGCCAGCAGTTACCTCGGATCTTCTAACTATGGCTACACCTTC,.,TRBJ1-2,.,TRBV6-5
CASSQDPGHEQYF,TGCGCCAGCAGCCAGGATCCCGGGCACGAGCAGTACTTC,.,TRBJ2-7,.,TRBV4-1
CASSSGWHEQFF,TGTGCCAGCAGTTCGGGGTGGCATGAGCAGTTCTTC,.,TRBJ2-1,.,TRBV27
CASGSSGGNEQFF,TGTGCCAGCGGATCTAGCGGAGGCAATGAGCAGTTCTTC,TRBD2,TRBJ2-1,.,TRBV28
CASSLAGGSEQYF,TGTGCCAGCAGCTTAGCGGGAGGATCCGAGCAGTACTTC,TRBD2,TRBJ2-7,.,TRBV7-3
CASSPLVGETQYF,TGTGCCAGCAGCCCGCTGGTAGGGGAGACCCAGTACTTC,.,TRBJ2-5,.,TRBV7-7
CASSSGQVYGYTF,TGTGCCAGCAGCTCTGGACAGGTCTATGGCTACACCTTC,TRBD1,TRBJ1-2,.,TRBV5-4
CASTDRSSYEQYF,TGTGCCAGCACCGACAGGAGCTCCTACGAGCAGTACTTC,.,TRBJ2-7,few,TRBV2
CASSSLTGRANYGYTF,TGTGCCAGCAGCTCCCTGACAGGCCGAGCTAACTATGGCTACACCTTC,.,TRBJ1-2,.,TRBV7-9
CASSPDRGRASGYNEQFF,TGTGCCAGCAGCCCCGATAGGGGGAGGGCCTCTGGGTACAATGAGCAGTTCTTC,.,TRBJ2-1,.,TRBV7-8
CASSSRQGVRQIAKNIQYF,TGTGCCAGCAGCTCACGACAGGGGGTTCGACAAATAGCCAAAAACATTCAGTACTTC,.,TRBJ2-4,.,TRBV21-1
CASSLRGSGKNYGYTF,TGTGCCAGCAGCTTAAGAGGATCGGGGAAGAACTATGGCTACACCTTC,.,TRBJ1-2,.,TRBV13
CASAMLADQETQYF,TGTGCCAGCGCGATGTTGGCGGACCAAGAGACCCAGTACTTC,.,TRBJ2-5,.,TRBV28
CASSDEGPTDTQYF,TGCGCCAGCAGCGACGAGGGGCCCACAGATACGCAGTATTTT,.,TRBJ2-3,.,TRBV5-1
CASSYGQGTEAFF,TGTGCCAGCAGTTACGGACAGGGCACTGAAGCTTTCTTT,TRBD1,TRBJ1-1,.,TRBV5-6
CASSSFPDIAYEQYF,TGTGCCAGCAGCTCGTTCCCCGACATCGCCTACGAGCAGTACTTC,.,TRBJ2-7,.,TRBV9
CASSPQRTGFVGELFF,TGTGCCAGCAGTCCCCAACGGACAGGGTTTGTCGGGGAGCTGTTTTTT,TRBD1,TRBJ2-2,.,TRBV28
CASSVEGRGPNTEAFF,TGTGCCAGCAGCGTAGAGGGCCGGGGACCGAACACTGAAGCTTTCTTT,.,TRBJ1-1,.,TRBV9
CASSFIAGTYEQYF,TGTGCCAGCAGTTTCATAGCGGGGACATACGAGCAGTACTTC,TRBD2,TRBJ2-7,once,TRBV6-5
CASSVVTDREAFF,TGTGCCAGCAGCGTAGTTACGGACCGTGAAGCTTTCTTT,.,TRBJ1-1,.,TRBV9
CASSSSGTITDTQYF,TGTGCCAGCAGTTCTAGCGGGACGATCACAGATACGCAGTATTTT,TRBD2,TRBJ2-3,once,TRBV6-6
CASRPGLLGNEQFF,TGTGCCTCCAGACCGGGCCTCCTGGGGAATGAGCAGTTCTTC,.,TRBJ2-1,.,TRBV10-3